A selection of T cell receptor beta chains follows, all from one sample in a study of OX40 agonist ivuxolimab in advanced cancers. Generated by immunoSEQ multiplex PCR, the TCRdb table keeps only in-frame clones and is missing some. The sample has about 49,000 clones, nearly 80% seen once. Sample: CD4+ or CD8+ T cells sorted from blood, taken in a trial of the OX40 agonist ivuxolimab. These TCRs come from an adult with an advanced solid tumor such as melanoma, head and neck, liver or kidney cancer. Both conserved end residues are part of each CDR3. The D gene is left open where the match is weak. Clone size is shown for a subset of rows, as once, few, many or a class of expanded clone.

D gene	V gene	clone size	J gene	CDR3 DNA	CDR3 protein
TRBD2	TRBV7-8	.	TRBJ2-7	TGTGCCAGCAGCTTAGGGCTAGCGGGAGTAGCATTGCCGTACGAGCAGTACTTC	CASSLGLAGVALPYEQYF
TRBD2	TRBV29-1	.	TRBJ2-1	TGCAGCGTGGTGACTAGCGGGAGCTCCTACAATGAGCAGTTCTTC	CSVVTSGSSYNEQFF
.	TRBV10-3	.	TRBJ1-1	TGTGCCATCAGTGATGGCGCAAGCCGGAACACTGAAGCTTTCTTT	CAISDGASRNTEAFF
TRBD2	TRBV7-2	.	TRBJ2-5	TGTGCCAGCAGCCCCCGAGGTAGCGGGAGACGGGAGACCCAGTACTTC	CASSPRGSGRRETQYF
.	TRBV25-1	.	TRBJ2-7	TGTGCCAGCAGTGGCCCCCTAGCAGGGGAGCAGTACTTC	CASSGPLAGEQYF
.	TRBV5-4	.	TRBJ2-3	TGTGCCAGCAGCTTGAGGCAGGGGAAAGATACGCAGTATTTT	CASSLRQGKDTQYF
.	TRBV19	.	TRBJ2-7	TGTGCCAGTAGTACGGGTCTCCTTTACGAGCAGTACTTC	CASSTGLLYEQYF
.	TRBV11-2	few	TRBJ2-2	TGTGCCAGCAGCCCTTTAGCGGTGAACACCGGGGAGCTGTTTTTT	CASSPLAVNTGELFF
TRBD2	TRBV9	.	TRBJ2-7	TGTGCCAGCAGCCCCAATCCGGGAGGGGCCTACGAGCAGTACTTC	CASSPNPGGAYEQYF
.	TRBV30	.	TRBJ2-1	TGTGCCTTTACCTCAGGGGCACAGTACAATGAGCAGTTCTTC	CAFTSGAQYNEQFF